One T cell receptor beta chain is described in this entry. Its antigen is not known. The data derive from a study of T cell responses to AZD1222 COVID-19 vaccine. Regarding the study as a whole: The breadth and depth of Spike-specific TCRs increased once two AZD1222 doses had been given. The span of vaccine-associated CD4 TCRs extended across spike, with dominance at 160-218 and 743-854. Clonal diversity may have been underestimated, and the donors were mostly white British, with more females than males.

Germline lookup yields CDR1 PRHDT and CDR2 FYEKMQ (reference sequence). CDR3 length: 14 amino acids. The germline V and J ends were trimmed by 5 bases and 5 bases, with 16 bases remaining between them. The table came from immunoSEQ multiplex PCR; TCRdb's copy has only in-frame clones and leaves some out. The sample has roughly 200,000 clones; roughly 94% are singletons. The sample here was peripheral blood, taken 28 days after the second dose of the MenACWY control vaccine. The chain has TRBV13 and TRBJ2-7, with D hard to call. The source of this sequence is an adult who received the MenACWY meningococcal vaccine as a control. The CDR3 here is CASSAFTSVDEQYF. The CDR3 nucleotides read TGTGCCAGCAGCGCATTTACTTCCGTGGACGAGCAGTACTTC.